This section outlines one T cell receptor beta chain sequence together with its context. Sequenced by immunoSEQ multiplex PCR; TCRdb stores in-frame clones only, minus some. The table shows around 67,000 clones, with about 81% occurring only once. These data are taken from a study of blood T cell repertoires in COVID-19. The CDR3 is made up of 16 amino acids. CDR1 and CDR2 (germline): MGHRA, YSYEKL. V lost 4 bases and J lost 2; bases outside the gene matches: 4. The rearrangement uses TRBV4-1 and TRBJ2-1; 11 bases align to TRBD1. The sequence was obtained from a human donor in a cohort sampled during active COVID-19. The sample taken for sequencing was peripheral blood. CDR3 sequence: CASSLRTGGAYNEQFF. CDR3 sequence (DNA): TGCGCCAGCAGCCTCAGGACAGGGGGCGCCTACAATGAGCAGTTCTTC.